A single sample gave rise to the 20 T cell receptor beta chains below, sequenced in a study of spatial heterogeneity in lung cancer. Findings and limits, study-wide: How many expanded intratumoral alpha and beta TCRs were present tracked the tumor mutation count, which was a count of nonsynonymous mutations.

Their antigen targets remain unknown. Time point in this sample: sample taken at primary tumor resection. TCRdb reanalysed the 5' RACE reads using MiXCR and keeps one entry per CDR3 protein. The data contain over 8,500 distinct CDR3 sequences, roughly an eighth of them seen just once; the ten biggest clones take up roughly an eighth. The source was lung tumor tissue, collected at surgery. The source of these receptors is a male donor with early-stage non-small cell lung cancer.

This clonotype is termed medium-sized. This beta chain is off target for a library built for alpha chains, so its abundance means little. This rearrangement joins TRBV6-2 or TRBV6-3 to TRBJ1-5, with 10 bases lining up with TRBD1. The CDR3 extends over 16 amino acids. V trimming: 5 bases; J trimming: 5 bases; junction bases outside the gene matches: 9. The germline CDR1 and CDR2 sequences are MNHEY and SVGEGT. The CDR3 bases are TGTGCCAGCAGTGGAGCCTGGACAGGGGGAGATCAGCCCCAGCATTTT. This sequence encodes CASSGAWTGGDQPQHF.

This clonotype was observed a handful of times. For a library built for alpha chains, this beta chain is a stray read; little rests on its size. The CDR3 loop reads CASSSKEGGNEQFF. As DNA, the CDR3 is TGTGCCAGCAGCTCAAAGGAAGGGGGCAATGAGCAGTTCTTC. The V and J genes are TRBV13 and TRBJ2-1; D may be TRBD1 (6 bases). CDR3 length: 14 amino acids. With 4 bases removed from V and 6 bases from J, the gap between germline ends came to 13 bases. Germline values: CDR1 PRHDT, CDR2 FYEKMQ (reference sequence).

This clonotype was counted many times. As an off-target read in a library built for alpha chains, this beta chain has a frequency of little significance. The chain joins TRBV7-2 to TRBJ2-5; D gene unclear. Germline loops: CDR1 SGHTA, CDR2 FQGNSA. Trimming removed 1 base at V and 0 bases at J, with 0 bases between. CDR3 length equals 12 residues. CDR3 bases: TGTGCCAGCAGCTTAGACCAAGAGACCCAGTACTTC. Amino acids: CASSLDQETQYF.

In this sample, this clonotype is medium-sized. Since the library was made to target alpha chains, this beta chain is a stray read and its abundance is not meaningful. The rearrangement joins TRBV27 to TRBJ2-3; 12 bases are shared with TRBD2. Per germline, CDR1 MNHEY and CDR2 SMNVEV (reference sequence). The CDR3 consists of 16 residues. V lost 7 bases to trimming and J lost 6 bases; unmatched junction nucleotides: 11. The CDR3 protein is CASKLWTSGIGDTQYF. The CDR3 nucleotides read TGTGCCAGCAAACTGTGGACTAGCGGGATCGGCGATACGCAGTATTTT.

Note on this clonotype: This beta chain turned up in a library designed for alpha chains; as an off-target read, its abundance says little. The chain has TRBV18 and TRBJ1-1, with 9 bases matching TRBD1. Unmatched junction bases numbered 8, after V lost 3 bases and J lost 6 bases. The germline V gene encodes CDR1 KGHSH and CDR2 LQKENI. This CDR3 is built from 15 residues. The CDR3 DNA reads TGTGCCAGCTCACCGAAACAGGGGGCATCCTCTGAAGCTTTCTTT. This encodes CASSPKQGASSEAFF.

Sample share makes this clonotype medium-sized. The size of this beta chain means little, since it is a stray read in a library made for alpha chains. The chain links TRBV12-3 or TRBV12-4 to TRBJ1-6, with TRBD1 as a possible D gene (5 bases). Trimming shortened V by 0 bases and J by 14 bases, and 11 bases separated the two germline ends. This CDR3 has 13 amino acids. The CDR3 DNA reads TGTGCCAGCAGTTTAGCATCCGACAGTACCCTCCACTTT. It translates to CASSLASDSTLHF.

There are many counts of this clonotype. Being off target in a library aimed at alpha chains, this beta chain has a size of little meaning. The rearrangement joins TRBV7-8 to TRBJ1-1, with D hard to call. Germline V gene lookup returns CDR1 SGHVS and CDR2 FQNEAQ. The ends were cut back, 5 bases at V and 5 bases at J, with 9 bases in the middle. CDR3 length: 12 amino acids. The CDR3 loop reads CASSHERTEAFF. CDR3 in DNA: TGTGCCAGCAGCCACGAAAGGACTGAAGCTTTCTTT.

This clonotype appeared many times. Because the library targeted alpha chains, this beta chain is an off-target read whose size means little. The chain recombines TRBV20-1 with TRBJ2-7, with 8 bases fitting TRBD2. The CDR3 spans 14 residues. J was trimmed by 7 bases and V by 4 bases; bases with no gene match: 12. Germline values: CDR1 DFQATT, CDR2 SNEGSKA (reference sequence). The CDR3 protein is CSATGGGQIMEQYF. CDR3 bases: TGCAGTGCTACGGGCGGGGGGCAGATAATGGAGCAGTACTTC.

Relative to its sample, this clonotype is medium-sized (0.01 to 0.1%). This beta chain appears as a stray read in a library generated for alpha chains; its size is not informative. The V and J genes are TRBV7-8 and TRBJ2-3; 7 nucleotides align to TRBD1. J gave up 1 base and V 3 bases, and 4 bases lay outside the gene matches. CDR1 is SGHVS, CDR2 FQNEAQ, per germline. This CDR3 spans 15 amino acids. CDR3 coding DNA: TGTGCCAGCAGCTTGATTGGACAGGGCACAGATACGCAGTATTTT. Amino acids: CASSLIGQGTDTQYF.

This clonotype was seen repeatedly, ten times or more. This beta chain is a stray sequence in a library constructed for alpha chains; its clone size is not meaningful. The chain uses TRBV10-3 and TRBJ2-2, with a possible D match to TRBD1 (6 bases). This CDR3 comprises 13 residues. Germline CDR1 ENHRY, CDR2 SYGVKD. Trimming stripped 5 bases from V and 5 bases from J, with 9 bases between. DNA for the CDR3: TGTGCCATCAGTACCACAGGGACCGGGGAGCTGTTTTTT. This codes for CAISTTGTGELFF.

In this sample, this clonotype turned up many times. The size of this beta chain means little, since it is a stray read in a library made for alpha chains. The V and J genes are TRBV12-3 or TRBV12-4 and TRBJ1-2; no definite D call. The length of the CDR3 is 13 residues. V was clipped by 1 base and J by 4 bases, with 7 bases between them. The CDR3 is CASSLGAAYGYTF. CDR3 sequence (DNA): TGTGCCAGCAGTTTAGGGGCAGCCTATGGCTACACCTTC.

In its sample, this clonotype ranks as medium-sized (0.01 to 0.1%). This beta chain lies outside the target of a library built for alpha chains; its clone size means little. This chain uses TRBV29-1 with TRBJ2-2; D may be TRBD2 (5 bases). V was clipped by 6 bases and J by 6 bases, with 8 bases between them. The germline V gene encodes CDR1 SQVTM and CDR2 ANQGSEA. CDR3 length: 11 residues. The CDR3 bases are TGCAGCGTACTAGTCCCCGGGGAGCTGTTTTTT. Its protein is CSVLVPGELFF.

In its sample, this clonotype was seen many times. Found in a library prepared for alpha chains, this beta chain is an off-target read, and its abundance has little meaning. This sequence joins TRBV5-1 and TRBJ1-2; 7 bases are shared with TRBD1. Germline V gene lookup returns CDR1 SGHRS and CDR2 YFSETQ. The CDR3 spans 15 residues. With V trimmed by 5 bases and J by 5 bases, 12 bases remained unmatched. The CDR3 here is CASRRTRDSSYGYTF. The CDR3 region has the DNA TGCGCCAGCAGGCGAACCCGGGACAGCTCTTATGGCTACACCTTC.

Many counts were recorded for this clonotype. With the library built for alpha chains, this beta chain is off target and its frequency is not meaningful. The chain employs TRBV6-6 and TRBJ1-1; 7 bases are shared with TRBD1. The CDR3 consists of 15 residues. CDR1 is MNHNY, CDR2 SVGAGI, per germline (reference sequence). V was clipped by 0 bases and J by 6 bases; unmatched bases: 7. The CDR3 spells CASSYSAGGIAEAFF. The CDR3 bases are TGTGCCAGCAGTTACTCCGCAGGGGGTATCGCTGAAGCTTTCTTT.

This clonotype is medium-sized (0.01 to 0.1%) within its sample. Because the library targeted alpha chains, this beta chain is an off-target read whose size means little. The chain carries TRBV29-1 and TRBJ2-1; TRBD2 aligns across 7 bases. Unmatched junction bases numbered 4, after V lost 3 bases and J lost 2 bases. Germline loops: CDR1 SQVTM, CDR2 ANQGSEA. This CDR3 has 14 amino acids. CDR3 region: CSVEGGFTYNEQFF. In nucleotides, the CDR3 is TGCAGCGTTGAGGGGGGGTTCACCTACAATGAGCAGTTCTTC.

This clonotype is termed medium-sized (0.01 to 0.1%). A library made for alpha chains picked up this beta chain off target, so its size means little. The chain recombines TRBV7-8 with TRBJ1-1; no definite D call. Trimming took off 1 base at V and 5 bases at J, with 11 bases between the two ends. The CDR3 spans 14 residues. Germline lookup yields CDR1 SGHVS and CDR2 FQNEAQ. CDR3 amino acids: CASSLGVGRTEAFF. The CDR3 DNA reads TGTGCCAGCAGCTTAGGTGTAGGGAGGACTGAAGCTTTCTTT.

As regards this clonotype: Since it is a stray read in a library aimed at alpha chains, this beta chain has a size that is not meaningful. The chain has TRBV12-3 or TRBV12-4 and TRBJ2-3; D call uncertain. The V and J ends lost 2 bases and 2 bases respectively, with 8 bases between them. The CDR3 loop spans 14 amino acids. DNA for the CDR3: TGTGCCAGCAGTTTAATGACTTCCACAGATACGCAGTATTTT. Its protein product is CASSLMTSTDTQYF.

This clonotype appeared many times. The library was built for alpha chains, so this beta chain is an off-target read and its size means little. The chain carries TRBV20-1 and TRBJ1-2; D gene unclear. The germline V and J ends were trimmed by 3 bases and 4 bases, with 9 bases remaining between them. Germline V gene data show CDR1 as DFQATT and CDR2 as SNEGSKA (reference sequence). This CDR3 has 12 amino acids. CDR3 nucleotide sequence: TGCAGTGCTAGTCCCGGTATCTATGGCTACACCTTC. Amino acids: CSASPGIYGYTF.

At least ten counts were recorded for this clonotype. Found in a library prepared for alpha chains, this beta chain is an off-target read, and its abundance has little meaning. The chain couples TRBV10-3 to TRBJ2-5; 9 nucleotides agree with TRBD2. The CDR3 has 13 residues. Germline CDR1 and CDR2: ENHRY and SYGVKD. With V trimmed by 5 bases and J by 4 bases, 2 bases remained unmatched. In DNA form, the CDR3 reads TGTGCCATCAGTCAAGCGGGAGGAGAGACCCAGTACTTC. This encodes CAISQAGGETQYF.

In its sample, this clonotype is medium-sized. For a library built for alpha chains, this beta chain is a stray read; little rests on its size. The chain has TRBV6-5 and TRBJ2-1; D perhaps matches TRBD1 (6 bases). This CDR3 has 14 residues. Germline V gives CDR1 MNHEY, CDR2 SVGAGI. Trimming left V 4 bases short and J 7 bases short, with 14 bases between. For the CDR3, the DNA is TGTGCCAGCAGTTTCGGAGACAGGTCGAATGAGCAGTTCTTC. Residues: CASSFGDRSNEQFF.